The 18 T cell receptor beta chains below were found in one sample sequenced in a study of blood T cell repertoires in COVID-19. Method: immunoSEQ multiplex PCR; TCRdb's copy keeps in-frame clones and lacks some. The data show tens of thousands of clones, just under 85% seen once. Sequenced input: peripheral blood. The receptor source for this set is a woman aged 70-85 years with active or convalescent COVID-19.

The genes are TRBV14 and TRBJ1-1; no definite D call. Germline values: CDR1 SGHDN, CDR2 FVKESK. This CDR3 region has 13 residues. Trimming stripped 6 bases from V and 5 bases from J, with 13 bases between. The CDR3 nucleotides read TGTGCCAGCAGTACCTCTCCCCGGACTGAAGCTTTCTTT. Translating it yields CASSTSPRTEAFF.

The CDR3 bases are TGTGCCAGCAGGGGGGACAGGGGGGATAATTCACCCCTCCACTTT. The encoded protein is CASRGDRGDNSPLHF. J is TRBJ1-6 and V is TRBV25-1, with TRBD1 matching over 11 bases. V shed 6 bases and J 5 bases; nucleotides not matched to a gene: 3. This CDR3 is 15 amino acids long. CDR1 and CDR2 from the germline V gene are MGHDK and SYGVNS. Full variable domain (outside the CDR3, taken from reference TRBV25-1 and TRBJ1-6): EADIYQTPRYLVIGTGKKITLECSQTMGHDKMYWYQQDPGMELHLIHYSYGVNSTEKGDLSSESTVSRIRTEHFPLTLESARPSHTSQYLCASRGDRGDNSPLHFGNGTRLTVT.

This chain connects TRBV4-2 to TRBJ1-1; unclear D gene. CDR3 length: 12 residues. Germline values: CDR1 LGHNA, CDR2 YNFKEQ. V lost 0 bases to trimming and J lost 8 bases, with 7 bases between them. The CDR3 DNA reads TGTGCCAGCAGCCAAGAGACTCAAGAAGCTTTCTTT. Amino acid sequence: CASSQETQEAFF.

This clone came up a few times. The J gene is TRBJ1-5, the V gene TRBV7-2; no firm D call. Germline values: CDR1 SGHTA, CDR2 FQGNSA. This CDR3 has 14 amino acids. The V gene lost 5 bases and the J gene lost 4 bases, with 12 bases spanning the gap. The CDR3 nucleotides read TGTGCCAGCAGCGTCACATCCGATAATCAGCCCCAGCATTTT. It yields the protein CASSVTSDNQPQHF.

The rearrangement uses TRBV15 and TRBJ2-1; perhaps TRBD1 as D (6 bases). CDR1 and CDR2 (germline): LNHNV, YYDKDF (reference sequence). This CDR3 has 16 amino acids. The V end lost 0 bases, the J end lost 9 bases, and 18 bases lay between the germline ends. This CDR3 reads CATSRDLTGSVPEQFF. In nucleotides, the CDR3 is TGTGCCACCAGCAGAGACCTAACAGGGTCTGTGCCTGAGCAGTTCTTC.

V is TRBV7-9 and J is TRBJ1-6; D unresolved. CDR1 and CDR2 from the germline V gene are SEHNR and FQNEAQ (reference sequence). The CDR3 loop spans 12 amino acids. V dropped 5 bases and J dropped 8 bases, with 7 bases sitting between them. CDR3 residues: CASSRVYSPLHF. Here the CDR3 DNA reads TGTGCCAGCAGCCGGGTATATTCACCCCTCCACTTT.

The chain uses TRBV11-2 and TRBJ2-1; no clear D gene. The V end lost 0 bases, the J end lost 4 bases, and 4 bases lay between the germline ends. CDR3 length: 13 amino acids. Germline CDR1 is SGHAT and CDR2 is FQNNGV. The CDR3 reads CASSLDNYNEQFF. The CDR3 nucleotides read TGTGCCAGCAGCTTAGATAATTACAATGAGCAGTTCTTC.

This clone was recorded once. The genes are TRBV6-6 and TRBJ2-7; tentatively, D is TRBD1 (5 bases). Germline CDR1 MNHNY, CDR2 SVGAGI (reference sequence). Trimming shortened V by 6 bases and J by 7 bases, and 16 bases separated the two germline ends. The CDR3 is 13 amino acids. The CDR3 DNA sequence: TGTGCCAGCAGCCCTAAGTGGGGCCTGGAGCAGTACTTC. Its translation: CASSPKWGLEQYF.

CDR3 amino acids: CASTKGSPASGYTF. CDR3 sequence (DNA): TGTGCCAGCACCAAAGGGAGTCCAGCAAGTGGCTACACCTTC. The genes are TRBV6-5 and TRBJ1-2; D not certain. Germline CDR1 is MNHEY and CDR2 is SVGAGI. Trimming cost V 7 bases and J 7 bases, with 19 bases left between them. The CDR3 extends over 14 amino acids.

CDR3 amino acids: CASSPARRNTEAFF. CDR3 nucleotides: TGCGCCAGCAGCCCCGCTCGCAGGAACACTGAAGCTTTCTTT. The chain recombines TRBV4-1 with TRBJ1-1; D is undetermined. The V gene lost 4 bases and the J gene lost 1 base, with 10 bases spanning the gap. Germline assignment: CDR1 MGHRA and CDR2 YSYEKL. The CDR3 runs 14 residues.

This clone showed up many times. The chain uses TRBV5-6 and TRBJ2-1, with D possibly matching TRBD2 (6 bases). Germline loops: CDR1 SGHDT, CDR2 YYEEEE. Trimming took off 3 bases at V and 7 bases at J, with 11 bases between the two ends. The length of the CDR3 is 13 residues. CDR3 amino acids: CASSWDSGNEQFF. In DNA form, the CDR3 reads TGTGCCAGCAGCTGGGACTCGGGGAATGAGCAGTTCTTC.

The V call is TRBV18, the J call TRBJ1-6, with 8 bases identical to TRBD1. The CDR3 loop spans 15 amino acids. Germline V gives CDR1 KGHSH, CDR2 LQKENI. Trimming took 6 bases from V and 6 from J; bases not matched to a gene: 7. CDR3 coding DNA: TGTGCCAGCTCCGGGATGGACAGGGCTAATTCACCCCTCCACTTT. Residues: CASSGMDRANSPLHF.

The V call is TRBV5-1, the J call TRBJ2-7, with a possible D match to TRBD2 (6 bases). CDR3 length equals 14 residues. V gave up 2 bases and J gave up 4 bases, with 13 bases separating them. CDR1 SGHRS and CDR2 YFSETQ come from the germline V gene. The CDR3 is CASSLGGSSYEQYF. DNA for the CDR3: TGCGCCAGCAGCTTAGGAGGGAGCAGTTACGAGCAGTACTTC.

The rearrangement uses TRBV18 and TRBJ1-2; TRBD1 aligns across 7 bases. Per the germline V gene, CDR1 is KGHSH and CDR2 is LQKENI. The CDR3 extends over 17 amino acids. J was trimmed by 0 bases and V by 3 bases; bases with no gene match: 10. The CDR3 region has the DNA TGTGCCAGCTCACCGTATTGGGACAGAGCCTCTAACTATGGCTACACCTTC. This sequence encodes CASSPYWDRASNYGYTF. Looking up the rest from reference TRBV18 and TRBJ1-2 gives the full variable domain: NAGVMQNPRHLVRRRGQEARLRCSPMKGHSHVYWYRQLPEEGLKFMVYLQKENIIDESGMPKERFSAEFPKEGPSILRIQQVVRGDSAAYFCASSPYWDRASNYGYTFGSGTRLTVV.

This sequence joins TRBV25-1 and TRBJ2-5; 12 nucleotides line up with TRBD2. This CDR3 is built from 15 residues. CDR1 and CDR2 (germline): MGHDK, SYGVNS. Trimming cost V 6 bases and J 4 bases; bases outside gene matches: 6. The CDR3 bases are TGTGCCAGCAGACAATCTAGCGGGGGGGGAGAGACCCAGTACTTC. Translated, it gives CASRQSSGGGETQYF.

This clone showed up just a few times. The rearrangement links TRBV2 to TRBJ1-2; 7 bases fit TRBD1. Germline CDR1 is SNHLY and CDR2 is FYNNEI. V was clipped by 7 bases and J by 0 bases; unmatched bases: 5. The CDR3 loop spans 14 amino acids. Here the CDR3 DNA reads TGTGCCAGCAAAGTGACAGGGTCTAACTATGGCTACACCTTC. Translating gives CASKVTGSNYGYTF.

The chain carries TRBV18 and TRBJ1-6; 9 bases match TRBD1. CDR1 and CDR2 (germline): KGHSH, LQKENI. This CDR3 contains 16 residues. The V and J ends lost 3 bases and 7 bases, in that order; junction bases with no gene match: 7. The CDR3 region has the DNA TGTGCCAGCTCACCTTCTCCCGACAGGGGGAATTCACCCCTCCACTTT. This encodes CASSPSPDRGNSPLHF.

This clone has more than one count but fewer than ten. V usage is TRBV19 and J usage is TRBJ2-7; D is possibly TRBD1 (6 bases). The CDR3 is 13 residues long. Germline assignment: CDR1 LNHDA and CDR2 SQIVND (reference sequence). The V and J ends lost 5 bases and 1 base respectively, with 9 bases between them. This CDR3 is CASSDRPSYEQYF. Written as DNA, the CDR3 is TGTGCCAGTAGTGACAGGCCGTCCTACGAGCAGTACTTC.